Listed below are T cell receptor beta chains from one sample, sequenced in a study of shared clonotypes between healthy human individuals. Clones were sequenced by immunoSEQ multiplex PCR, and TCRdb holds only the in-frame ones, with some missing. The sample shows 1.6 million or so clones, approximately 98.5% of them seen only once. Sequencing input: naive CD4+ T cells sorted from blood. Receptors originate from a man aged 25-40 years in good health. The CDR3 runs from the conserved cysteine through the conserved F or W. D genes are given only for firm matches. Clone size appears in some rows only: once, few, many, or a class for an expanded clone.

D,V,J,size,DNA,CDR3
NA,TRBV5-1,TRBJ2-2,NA,TGCGCCAGCAGCTGGGGATTGAACACCGGGGAGCTGTTTTTT,CASSWGLNTGELFF
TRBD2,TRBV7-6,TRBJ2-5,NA,TGTGCCGGCAGGGGACTAGCGAGTGGGGAGACCCAGTACTTC,CAGRGLASGETQYF
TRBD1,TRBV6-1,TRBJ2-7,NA,TGTGCCAGCATGGAGAGGACAGGTGAGCAGTACTTC,CASMERTGEQYF
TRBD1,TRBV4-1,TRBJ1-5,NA,TGCGCCAGCAGCCCGAGGACAGGGGACCAGCCCCAGCATTTT,CASSPRTGDQPQHF
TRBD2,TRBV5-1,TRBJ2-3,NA,TGCGCCAGCAGCTTGCCCAAAGGGACTAGCCGAGGAGATACGCAGTATTTT,CASSLPKGTSRGDTQYF
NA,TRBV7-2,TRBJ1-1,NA,TGTGCCAGCAGCTTAGCTGCGTGGGGCAGGGCATTATCGAGGGAAGCTTTCTTT,CASSLAAWGRALSREAFF
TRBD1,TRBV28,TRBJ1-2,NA,TGTGCCAGCACCCAGGGGGTCCTAGCTAACTATGGCTACACCTTC,CASTQGVLANYGYTF
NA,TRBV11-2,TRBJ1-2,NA,TGTGCCAGCAGCTCCTCAACGGCGGCTACCGGCTACACCTTC,CASSSSTAATGYTF
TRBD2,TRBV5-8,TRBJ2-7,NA,TGTGCCAGCAGCCTCGAGCGGGAGGGCGAGCAGTACTTC,CASSLEREGEQYF
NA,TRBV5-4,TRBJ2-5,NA,TGTGCCAGCAGCTTATCGCAAGTCGAGACCCAGTACTTC,CASSLSQVETQYF
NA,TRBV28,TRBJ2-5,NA,TGTGCCAGCAGTTTACTGGAGACCCAGTACTTC,CASSLLETQYF
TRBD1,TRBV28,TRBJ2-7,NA,TGTGCCAGCAGAACAGGGGGCACGATGTACTACGAGCAGTACTTC,CASRTGGTMYYEQYF
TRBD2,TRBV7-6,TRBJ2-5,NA,TGTGCCAGCAGCCTCGGGGGGCGGGAGGGCCGAGAGACCCAGTACTTC,CASSLGGREGRETQYF
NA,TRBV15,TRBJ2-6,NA,TGTGCCACCAGCAGAGGGATCGCTGACTCTGGGGCCAACGTCCTGACTTTC,CATSRGIADSGANVLTF
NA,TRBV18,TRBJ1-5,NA,TGTGCCAGCTCACCGGGGAGGGGATGGGGCAGCAATCAGCCCCAGCATTTT,CASSPGRGWGSNQPQHF
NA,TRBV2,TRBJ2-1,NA,TGTGCCAGCAGGCGATTTGACGGGGGCAATGAGCAGTTCTTC,CASRRFDGGNEQFF
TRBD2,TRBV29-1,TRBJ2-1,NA,TGCAGCATGGGACTAGCTATAGAAAGCAATGAGCAGTTCTTC,CSMGLAIESNEQFF
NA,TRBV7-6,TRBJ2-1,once,TGTGCCAGCAGCTTCGGACCACCTCCCAATGAGCAGTTCTTC,CASSFGPPPNEQFF
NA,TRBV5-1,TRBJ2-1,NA,TGCGCCAGCAGCTTGAACAAGGGGAATGAGCAGTTCTTC,CASSLNKGNEQFF
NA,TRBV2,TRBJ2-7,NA,TGTGCCACTAGAGAACAGCGCGCCGAGCAGTACTTC,CATREQRAEQYF
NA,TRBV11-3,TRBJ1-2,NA,TGTGCCAGCAGCTCTGACAGGAGGAAGTCGGGCTACACCTTC,CASSSDRRKSGYTF
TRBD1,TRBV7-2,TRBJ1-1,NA,TGTGCCAGCAGCCCGGGACAGGGGAACACTGAAGCTTTCTTT,CASSPGQGNTEAFF
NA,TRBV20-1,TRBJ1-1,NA,TGCAGTGCTTCGGTGGACACTGAAGCTTTCTTT,CSASVDTEAFF
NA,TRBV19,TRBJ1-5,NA,TGTGCCAGTAGTATAAGATCGGTTGGGGAGGGGGGCAATCAGCCCCAGCATTTT,CASSIRSVGEGGNQPQHF
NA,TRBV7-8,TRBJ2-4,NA,TGTGCCAGCAGCCCTTCGGGAGCCAAAAACATTCAGTACTTC,CASSPSGAKNIQYF
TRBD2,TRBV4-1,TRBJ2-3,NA,TGCGCCAGCAGCCAAGATCAGGGAGCGGGATACACAGATACGCAGTATTTT,CASSQDQGAGYTDTQYF
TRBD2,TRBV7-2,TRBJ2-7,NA,TGTGCCAGCAAGGAGGGGAGGGCCCTCTCCTACGAGCAGTACTTC,CASKEGRALSYEQYF